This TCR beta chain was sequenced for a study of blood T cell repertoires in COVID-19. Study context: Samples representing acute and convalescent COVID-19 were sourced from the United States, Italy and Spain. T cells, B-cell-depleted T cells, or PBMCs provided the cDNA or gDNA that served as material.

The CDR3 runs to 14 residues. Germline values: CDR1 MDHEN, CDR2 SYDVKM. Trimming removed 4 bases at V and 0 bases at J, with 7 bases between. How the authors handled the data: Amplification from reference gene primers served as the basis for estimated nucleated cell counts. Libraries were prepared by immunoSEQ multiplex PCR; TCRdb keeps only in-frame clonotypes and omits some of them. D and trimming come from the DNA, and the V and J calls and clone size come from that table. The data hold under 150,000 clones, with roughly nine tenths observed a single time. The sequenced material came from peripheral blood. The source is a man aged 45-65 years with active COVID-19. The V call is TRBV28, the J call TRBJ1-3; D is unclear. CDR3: CASSSLSSGNTIYF. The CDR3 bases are TGTGCCAGCAGTTCCCTAAGCTCTGGAAACACCATATATTTT.